Following are 22 T cell receptor beta chains from one sample sequenced in a study of cytomegalovirus exposure and HLA in healthy donors. Researchers ran the PCR with 60 Vbeta and 13 Jbeta primers. Profiled with immunoSEQ multiplex PCR; TCRdb holds only in-frame clones, not every one. Here the sample spans under 150,000 clones, 70% to 80% being singletons. Sequenced sample: PBMCs. Every receptor here comes from a woman aged 45-60 years in good health and CMV-seropositive.

The chain links TRBV19 to TRBJ1-1; unclear D gene. The germline V and J ends were trimmed by 3 bases and 3 bases, with 8 bases remaining between them. Germline CDR1 and CDR2: LNHDA and SQIVND (reference sequence). This CDR3 is 13 amino acids long. The CDR3 sequence: CASSMTGDTEAFF. The CDR3 region has the DNA TGTGCCAGTAGTATGACGGGAGACACTGAAGCTTTCTTT.

This clone has just a few counts. The CDR3 region is CASSLEGLAGKNEQFF. In DNA form, the CDR3 reads TGTGCCAGCAGCTTAGAGGGACTAGCGGGGAAAAATGAGCAGTTCTTC. This chain links TRBV11-3 with TRBJ2-1; TRBD2 matches 13 bases. This CDR3 comprises 16 residues. Trimming cost V 0 bases and J 7 bases; bases outside gene matches: 3. Germline assignment: CDR1 SGHNT and CDR2 YENEEA.

The V and J genes are TRBV7-2 and TRBJ2-1, with 11 bases that match TRBD2. V was pared by 1 base and J by 4 bases, with 6 bases of the junction left unmatched. This CDR3 is built from 17 residues. The V gene's germline CDR1 is SGHTA and CDR2 FQGNSA. The CDR3 spells CASSLVGTSGEYNEQFF. In DNA, the CDR3 is TGTGCCAGCAGCTTAGTGGGGACTAGCGGCGAGTACAATGAGCAGTTCTTC.

V is TRBV25-1 and J is TRBJ1-4, with unresolved D. V lost 1 base, J lost 0 bases, and 9 bases lay in between. Germline V gene lookup returns CDR1 MGHDK and CDR2 SYGVNS. The CDR3 contains 16 residues. CDR3 residues: CASSESRFATNEKLFF. CDR3 in DNA: TGTGCCAGCAGTGAATCGAGATTTGCAACTAATGAAAAACTGTTTTTT.

The rearrangement joins TRBV5-4 to TRBJ2-5; 7 bases match TRBD2. The CDR3 spans 15 residues. Germline V CDR1 and CDR2: SGHNT, YYREEE (reference sequence). The V gene end was trimmed by 7 bases and the J gene end by 7 bases; junction bases not matched to a gene: 16. The CDR3 sequence is CASASGRPPEGTQYF. The CDR3 DNA is TGTGCCAGCGCCTCCGGGAGGCCACCGGAGGGGACCCAGTACTTC.

The genes are TRBV5-4 and TRBJ2-5; a weak D match, TRBD1 (7 bases). The CDR3 covers 15 residues. The germline V and J ends were trimmed by 4 bases and 1 base, with 14 bases remaining between them. The germline V gene has CDR1 SGHNT and CDR2 YYREEE (reference sequence). As DNA, the CDR3 is TGTGCCAGCAGCGGGGGGCGGGACAGCCAAGAGACCCAGTACTTC. Protein: CASSGGRDSQETQYF.

This sequence joins TRBV7-2 and TRBJ2-5; 10 positions match TRBD2. Trimming at V came to 4 bases and at J to 4 bases, leaving 9 bases not matched to a gene. The CDR3 consists of 16 residues. In germline, CDR1 is SGHTA, CDR2 FQGNSA. The DNA of the CDR3 is TGTGCCAGCAGCTCCCCAGCGGGGGGGCCCCCAGAGACCCAGTACTTC. The encoded protein is CASSSPAGGPPETQYF.

The chain links TRBV7-3 to TRBJ1-1; D is perhaps TRBD1 (6 bases). This CDR3 region has 13 residues. In germline, CDR1 is SGHTA, CDR2 FQGTGA. Trimming stripped 6 bases from V and 3 bases from J, with 11 bases between. The CDR3 is CASSPKGDTEAFF. CDR3 DNA: TGTGCCAGCAGTCCTAAGGGGGACACTGAAGCTTTCTTT.

The chain combines TRBV25-1 with TRBJ2-3, with D perhaps matching TRBD1 (5 bases). Germline CDR1 reads MGHDK; CDR2 reads SYGVNS. This CDR3 is 14 amino acids long. V lost 1 base to trimming and J lost 3 bases, with 8 bases between them. The CDR3 DNA reads TGTGCCAGCAGTGAATGGGGCTCGACAGATACGCAGTATTTT. This codes for CASSEWGSTDTQYF.

The rearrangement links TRBV6-5 to TRBJ2-7; tentatively, D is TRBD2 (6 bases). The CDR3 runs to 13 residues. Looked up from germline, CDR1 is MNHEY and CDR2 is SVGAGI. V lost 2 bases, J lost 3 bases, and 8 bases lay in between. CDR3 DNA: TGTGCCAGCAGTTACGGGCGGGGCTACGAGCAGTACTTC. Translated, it gives CASSYGRGYEQYF.

This chain links TRBV7-9 with TRBJ2-2; TRBD1 aligns across 11 bases. CDR3 size: 16 residues. Germline CDR1 and CDR2: SEHNR and FQNEAQ (reference sequence). With 5 bases clipped from V and 4 bases from J, the junction kept 6 bases outside the gene matches. The chain's CDR3 is CASSTRDRGGTGELFF. DNA of the CDR3: TGTGCCAGCAGCACCCGGGACAGGGGGGGCACCGGGGAGCTGTTTTTT.

V gene TRBV5-1 combines with J gene TRBJ2-3; weak D call: TRBD2 (7 bases). The length of the CDR3 is 16 residues. Per germline, CDR1 SGHRS and CDR2 YFSETQ. Trimming pared 1 base from V and 0 bases from J, leaving 12 bases between. The CDR3 DNA reads TGCGCCAGCAGCTTGAGGGGGGGTACTAGCACAGATACGCAGTATTTT. It is translated as CASSLRGGTSTDTQYF.

The J gene is TRBJ1-1, the V gene TRBV18; D unclear. Germline CDR1 and CDR2: KGHSH and LQKENI. Trimming took off 2 bases at V and 1 base at J, with 5 bases between the two ends. The CDR3 loop spans 13 amino acids. In DNA, the CDR3 is TGTGCCAGCTCACCAAACTGGAACACTGAAGCTTTCTTT. Its protein is CASSPNWNTEAFF.

This chain joins TRBV4-3 and TRBJ2-1; D is possibly TRBD2 (5 bases). This CDR3 contains 16 residues. CDR1 is LGHNA, CDR2 YSLEER, per germline. V lost 4 bases, J lost 6 bases, and 19 bases lay in between. CDR3 nucleotide sequence: TGCGCCAGCAGCCCATTAAGCAGCCTAGCTATCAATGAGCAGTTCTTC. Translating gives CASSPLSSLAINEQFF.

On this clone itself: This same CDR3 is encoded by further DNA sequences in the sample. This rearrangement joins TRBV5-1 to TRBJ2-2; 9 nucleotides agree with TRBD1. Germline values: CDR1 SGHRS, CDR2 YFSETQ. Trimming took 4 bases from V and 4 from J; bases not matched to a gene: 11. The CDR3 runs to 17 residues. CDR3: CASSLNRGRVSTGELFF. The CDR3, as DNA: TGCGCCAGCAGCCTGAACAGGGGGCGGGTGAGCACCGGGGAGCTGTTTTTT.

The genes are TRBV4-3 and TRBJ2-7, with 10 bases that match TRBD1. The V segment lost 4 bases and the J segment 6 bases; nucleotides outside the gene matches: 9. Per the germline V gene, CDR1 is LGHNA and CDR2 is YSLEER. This CDR3 contains 15 residues. The CDR3 sequence: CASSLAWGQGIEQYF. In nucleotides, the CDR3 is TGCGCCAGCAGCCTAGCTTGGGGACAGGGGATCGAGCAGTACTTC.

The chain links TRBV2 to TRBJ1-6; D gene uncertain. V lost 10 bases and J lost 4, with 11 bases in between. The germline gives CDR1 SNHLY, CDR2 FYNNEI. This CDR3 is built from 13 residues. CDR3 sequence (DNA): TGTGCCAACAACCGGGAGTATAATTCACCCCTCCACTTT. Protein product: CANNREYNSPLHF.

The CDR3 loop reads CASSQNRGNTEAFF. The DNA of the CDR3 is TGTGCCAGCAGTCAAAACCGGGGGAACACTGAAGCTTTCTTT. This chain joins TRBV6-4 and TRBJ1-1; D remains unclear. This CDR3 comprises 14 residues. Germline lookup yields CDR1 MRHNA and CDR2 SNTAGT. V dropped 5 bases and J dropped 1 base, with 11 bases sitting between them.

This chain uses TRBV6-4 with TRBJ2-1; 9 bases are shared with TRBD2. V lost 6 bases, J lost 4 bases, and 10 bases stayed unmatched. Germline CDR1 and CDR2: MRHNA and SNTAGT. This CDR3 comprises 16 residues. The CDR3 region has the DNA TGTGCCAGCAGCGCGATGGGCGGGGGGGTATACAATGAGCAGTTCTTC. This codes for CASSAMGGGVYNEQFF.

The chain recombines TRBV11-3 with TRBJ2-7; a possible D gene is TRBD2 (7 bases). Looked up from germline, CDR1 is SGHNT and CDR2 is YENEEA. The V end was cut by 7 bases, the J end by 6 bases, with 25 bases between. The CDR3 covers 16 residues. The CDR3 DNA reads as TGTGCCAGCACCCTAGGGGGGGCTATAGGAAGTAGCGAGCAGTACTTC. Translated, it gives CASTLGGAIGSSEQYF.

This clone came up a few times. The V call is TRBV11-1, the J call TRBJ2-7; the D is unclear. The CDR3 length is 16 residues. Germline CDR1 reads SGHAT; CDR2 reads FQDESV (reference sequence). Deletions cut 0 bases from V and 0 bases from J, with 12 bases between. In nucleotides, the CDR3 is TGTGCCAGCAGCTTAGCGCTGGTCTCCTACTCCTACGAGCAGTACTTC. This gives the protein CASSLALVSYSYEQYF. The full variable domain, completed using reference TRBV11-1 and TRBJ2-7, is EAEVAQSPRYKITEKSQAVAFWCDPISGHATLYWYRQILGQGPELLVQFQDESVVDDSQLPKDRFSAERLKGVDSTLKIQPAELGDSAMYLCASSLALVSYSYEQYFGPGTRLTVT.

The CDR3 nucleotides read TGTGCCAGCACCAAATCGGGGGGTGAGCAGTTCTTC. Protein: CASTKSGGEQFF. V usage is TRBV6-5 and J usage is TRBJ2-1; 7 bases line up with TRBD2. This CDR3 comprises 12 residues. The V and J ends lost 7 bases and 9 bases, in that order; junction bases with no gene match: 6. Germline V CDR1 and CDR2: MNHEY, SVGAGI.